The entry below describes one T cell receptor beta chain. The data are from a study of shared clonotypes between healthy human individuals. Sequencing was performed with immunoSEQ multiplex PCR; in TCRdb, only in-frame clones are kept and a portion is missing. Here the sample spans roughly 680,000 clones, around 70% being singletons. CDR1 and CDR2 (germline): MDHEN, SYDVKM. V trimming: 0 bases; J trimming: 5 bases; junction bases outside the gene matches: 8. CDR3 length equals 16 residues. The clonotype originates from a woman in her 30s in good health. J is TRBJ2-7 and V is TRBV28; TRBD2 matches at 9 bases. Sequences were obtained from memory CD4+ T cells sorted from blood. The subset denotes: CD45RA-negative fraction. CDR3 protein: CASSLWRAGGPHEQYF. As DNA, the CDR3 is TGTGCCAGCAGTTTATGGAGGGCGGGAGGGCCTCACGAGCAGTACTTC. The whole variable domain, remainder taken from reference TRBV28 and TRBJ2-7, is DVKVTQSSRYLVKRTGEKVFLECVQDMDHENMFWYRQDPGLGLRLIYFSYDVKMKEKGDIPEGYSVSREKKERFSLILESASTNQTSMYLCASSLWRAGGPHEQYFGPGTRLTVT.